One T cell receptor (beta chain) is described in this entry. Repertoires were generated with immunoSEQ multiplex PCR, while TCRdb's copy carries only in-frame clones and drops some. The table shows about 2 million clones, with about 94% occurring only once. The sample belongs to a study of shared clonotypes between healthy human individuals. V was cut by 2 bases and J by 4 bases, with 12 bases left in between. CDR3 length: 14 residues. CDR1 and CDR2 from the germline V gene are SGDLS and YYNGEE. CD8 cells classed as naive were CD45RO-negative and positively selected for CCR7, excluding terminally differentiated effector memory CD45RA+ cells.

Specimen: naive CD8+ T cells sorted from blood. The V gene is TRBV9, the J gene TRBJ1-1; no clear D gene. The origin of this receptor is a man aged 18 to 30 in good health. The CDR3 DNA reads as TGTGCCAGCAGCGTCTCAGCGGCTGCCACTGAAGCTTTCTTT. Translation: CASSVSAAATEAFF.